This T cell receptor beta chain was captured by sequencing in a study of OX40 agonist ivuxolimab in advanced cancers. Study context: At approximately 83% male, the cohort had a mean age of approximately 60 years, ranging from roughly 20 to 80. Three patients, one with hepatocellular carcinoma and two with cutaneous melanoma, responded partially. Overall study findings and caveats: It was not determined which antigens were specifically recognized by the peripheral T cells that had undergone clonal expansion. The mean number of expanded clones was higher in CD8+ T cells than in CD4+.

A note on this clone: What it recognizes is unknown.

Trimming took 7 bases from V and 0 from J, leaving 15 bases between them. The germline CDR1 and CDR2 sequences are LNHDA and SQIVND (reference sequence). The CDR3 is 15 amino acids. TCRdb keeps only in-frame clones here, not all; method: immunoSEQ multiplex PCR. The repertoire consists of tens of thousands of clones, with about 86% occurring once and the leading ten covering over 0.7%. The clonotype was recovered from an adult with an advanced solid tumor such as melanoma, head and neck, liver or kidney cancer. The sequenced sample was CD4+ or CD8+ T cells sorted from blood, obtained in a trial of the OX40 agonist ivuxolimab. The chain uses TRBV19 and TRBJ1-1; possibly TRBD1 for D (5 bases). The CDR3 region is CASTSAGVMNTEAFF. In DNA, the CDR3 is TGTGCCAGTACGTCAGCGGGGGTGATGAACACTGAAGCTTTCTTT.